This T cell receptor beta chain was captured in a study of blood T cell repertoires in COVID-19. Across the whole study: Both acute and convalescent COVID-19 samples were obtained from the United States, Italy and Spain. T cells, B-cell-depleted T cells, or PBMCs supplied cDNA or gDNA.

CDR3 length equals 15 residues. Unmatched junction bases numbered 7, after V lost 3 bases and J lost 5 bases. From germline, CDR1 is LNHDA and CDR2 SQIVND (reference sequence). As originally analysed: Cell counts per sample came from amplifying reference gene primers. Sequencing used immunoSEQ multiplex PCR; TCRdb keeps in-frame clones, though not all of them. V and J calls and clone size come straight from that table; D and trimming were deduced from the DNA. The sample consists of about 52,000 clones, about 90% of them appearing once. This sequence joins TRBV19 and TRBJ1-5; 7 positions match TRBD1. The clonotype originates from a man older than 75 with active or convalescent COVID-19. Material for sequencing was peripheral blood. CDR3 bases: TGTGCCAGTAGTATGGGCAGGGGGATGGATCAGCCCCAGCATTTT. This gives the protein CASSMGRGMDQPQHF.